This passage covers 20 T cell receptor beta chains from one sample sequenced in a study of T cell repertoires in cytomegalovirus infection. Which antigens these TCRs recognize remains unknown. Using its own MiXCR run on the reads, TCRdb lists one record per CDR3 protein. The repertoire consists of 750,000 to 900,000 distinct CDR3 sequences, with almost 30% occurring once and the leading ten covering around 13%. The sample consisted of cultured CD8+ T cells from PBMCs, taken from culture after CMV antigen stimulation. The receptor set was obtained from a human donor in good health (CMV status not recorded). Some clones in this sample may be carry-over from other donors' samples.

This clonotype was observed a handful of times. The chain uses TRBV27 and TRBJ2-5; tentative D call: TRBD2 (5 bases). Trimming cost V 1 base and J 2 bases, with 14 bases left between them. The CDR3 extends over 16 amino acids. Germline CDR1 is MNHEY and CDR2 is SMNVEV (reference sequence). The CDR3 DNA is TGTGCCAGCAGTTTATACGGGGATTACCCACAAGAGACCCAGTACTTC. Translated: CASSLYGDYPQETQYF.

CDR3 DNA: TGTGCCAGCAGCCAACAACCGTACAATGAGCAGTTCTTC. This codes for CASSQQPYNEQFF. The chain employs TRBV6-2 or TRBV6-3 and TRBJ2-1; D uncertain. Trimming stripped 6 bases from V and 4 bases from J, with 10 bases between. The CDR3 is 13 residues long. Germline loops: CDR1 MNHEY, CDR2 SVGEGT.

The chain links TRBV4-1 to TRBJ1-2; D gene unclear. The CDR3 is 14 amino acids. Germline V gene lookup returns CDR1 MGHRA and CDR2 YSYEKL. V lost 2 bases and J 2 bases, leaving 9 bases between the germline ends. DNA of the CDR3: TGCGCCAGCAGCCAAACAGAGGCCAACTATGGCTACACCTTC. It yields the protein CASSQTEANYGYTF.

The chain couples TRBV4-1 to TRBJ2-3; D uncertain. The germline gives CDR1 MGHRA, CDR2 YSYEKL. V lost 0 bases and J 1 base, leaving 5 bases between the germline ends. The CDR3 is 14 residues long. The CDR3 bases are TGCGCCAGCAGCCAAGACCCTCGCACAGATACGCAGTATTTT. Amino acid sequence: CASSQDPRTDTQYF.

This clonotype was counted between two and nine times. J is TRBJ2-1 and V is TRBV27, with 7 nucleotides matching TRBD1. The CDR3 loop spans 15 amino acids. The V gene's germline CDR1 is MNHEY and CDR2 SMNVEV (reference sequence). V lost 4 bases to trimming and J lost 2 bases; unmatched junction nucleotides: 5. As DNA, the CDR3 is TGTGCCAGCAGTTCCCGGGACAGAGCCTACAATGAGCAGTTCTTC. It translates to CASSSRDRAYNEQFF.

This chain uses TRBV29-1 with TRBJ2-3; 8 bases align to TRBD1. Trimming removed 4 bases from V and 4 bases from J; junction bases left unmatched: 7. The CDR3 loop spans 14 amino acids. The germline gives CDR1 SQVTM, CDR2 ANQGSEA. In DNA, the CDR3 is TGCAGCGTTGCCTGGTCAGGGGGCCCAGATACGCAGTATTTT. Translated: CSVAWSGGPDTQYF.

V and J are TRBV3-1 and TRBJ2-2, with D unclear. From germline, CDR1 is LGHDT and CDR2 YNNKEL (reference sequence). V was cut by 0 bases and J by 1 base, with 15 bases left in between. The CDR3 contains 18 residues. CDR3 in DNA: TGTGCCAGCAGCCAAGATATACTTACCCTCGGGAACACCGGGGAGCTGTTTTTT. This codes for CASSQDILTLGNTGELFF.

The V and J genes are TRBV4-3 and TRBJ1-1; D is undetermined. V was shortened by 3 bases and J by 6 bases, with 20 bases between the two germline ends. The V gene's germline CDR1 is LGHNA and CDR2 YSLEER. This CDR3 is 16 amino acids long. CDR3 region: CASSQGRYTPNAEAFF. The CDR3 bases are TGCGCCAGCAGCCAGGGGAGGTACACCCCCAACGCTGAAGCTTTCTTT.

This clonotype was seen a few times. A read error may explain this, as a much larger clone is one base away. This rearrangement joins TRBV11-2 to TRBJ1-5; possible D gene TRBD1, 6 bases. Trimming removed 1 base from V and 5 bases from J, with 9 bases in between. This CDR3 comprises 14 residues. Germline loops: CDR1 SGHAT, CDR2 FQNNGV. The CDR3 sequence is CASSLAAGDQPQHF. As DNA, the CDR3 is TGTGCCAGCAGCTTAGCGGCAGGGGATCAGCCCCAGCATTTT.

The rearrangement uses TRBV15 and TRBJ1-6; D gene ambiguous. Germline CDR1 is LNHNV and CDR2 is YYDKDF (reference sequence). V was trimmed by 6 bases and J by 7 bases, leaving 7 bases between them. This CDR3 contains 12 residues. The CDR3 sequence is CATSSGNSPLHF. As DNA, the CDR3 is TGTGCCACCAGTAGCGGGAATTCACCCCTCCACTTT.

The rearrangement joins TRBV9 to TRBJ1-5; D may be TRBD1 (6 bases). V dropped 0 bases and J dropped 9 bases, with 13 bases sitting between them. Looked up from germline, CDR1 is SGDLS and CDR2 is YYNGEE. CDR3 size: 14 residues. The DNA for the CDR3 is TGTGCCAGCAGCGTAGGGCAGGGGTTATGGCCCCAGCATTTT. Translated, it gives CASSVGQGLWPQHF. Drawing the rest from reference TRBV9 and TRBJ1-5, the complete variable domain is DSGVTQTPKHLITATGQRVTLRCSPRSGDLSVYWYQQSLDQGLQFLIQYYNGEERAKGNILERFSAQQFPDLHSELNLSSLELGDSALYFCASSVGQGLWPQHFGDGTRLSIL.

This clonotype appeared a few times. The genes are TRBV7-6 and TRBJ2-2, with D possibly being TRBD2 (6 bases). The germline V and J ends were trimmed by 11 bases and 4 bases, with 14 bases remaining between them. The CDR3 is made up of 13 amino acids. The V gene's germline CDR1 is SGHVS and CDR2 FNYEAQ. CDR3 loop: CAGGQPSTGELFF. Written as DNA, the CDR3 is TGTGCCGGAGGGCAGCCGAGCACCGGGGAGCTGTTTTTT.

V usage is TRBV5-1 and J usage is TRBJ2-7, with 7 bases that match TRBD2. The CDR3 sequence is 14 residues long. V was pared by 0 bases and J by 4 bases, with 4 bases of the junction left unmatched. Germline assignment: CDR1 SGHRS and CDR2 YFSETQ. CDR3 nucleotides: TGCGCCAGCAGCTTGGAGGCGGGGGAGTACGAGCAGTACTTC. Translation gives CASSLEAGEYEQYF.

This clonotype has a handful of counts. DNA of the CDR3: TGTGCCAGCACCCGGACAGGGGCTATATTCTATGGCTACACCTTC. Protein product: CASTRTGAIFYGYTF. The chain employs TRBV27 and TRBJ1-2; 9 nucleotides agree with TRBD1. This CDR3 comprises 15 residues. The J segment lost 4 bases and the V segment lost 7 bases, leaving 10 bases of the junction unmatched. CDR1 MNHEY and CDR2 SMNVEV come from the germline V gene (reference sequence).

This clonotype was recorded only once. The chain recombines TRBV6-6 with TRBJ1-2, with a possible D match to TRBD1 (5 bases). The ends were cut back, 5 bases at V and 8 bases at J, with 21 bases in the middle. This CDR3 contains 15 residues. Per germline, CDR1 MNHNY and CDR2 SVGAGI (reference sequence). The CDR3 DNA sequence: TGTGCCAGCAGTCCCGCCCGGGCAGGGACGGAAGGCTACACCTTC. This sequence encodes CASSPARAGTEGYTF.

This clonotype was detected once. V usage is TRBV7-9 and J usage is TRBJ2-1; 9 bases are shared with TRBD1. Per germline, CDR1 SEHNR and CDR2 FQNEAQ (reference sequence). This CDR3 spans 16 amino acids. V lost 8 bases, J lost 5 bases, and 13 bases stayed unmatched. CDR3 region: CASSPWGQGVHNEQFF. CDR3 DNA sequence: TGTGCCAGCTCGCCGTGGGGACAGGGTGTCCACAATGAGCAGTTCTTC.

This clonotype was seen only a few times. The chain carries TRBV27 and TRBJ2-6; D is unresolved. Germline lookup yields CDR1 MNHEY and CDR2 SMNVEV (reference sequence). The ends were cut back, 1 base at V and 0 bases at J, with 13 bases in the middle. This CDR3 contains 18 residues. The CDR3: CASSLYPPPHSGANVLTF. The CDR3 DNA is TGTGCCAGCAGTTTATATCCCCCCCCTCACTCTGGGGCCAACGTCCTGACTTTC.

The V call is TRBV12-3 or TRBV12-4, the J call TRBJ2-2; 8 bases align to TRBD2. V lost 5 bases, J lost 7 bases, and 9 bases stayed unmatched. The CDR3 totals 15 residues. The DNA for the CDR3 is TGTGCCAGCAGTCGTCCGGGGGGGCCTTTCGGGGAGCTGTTTTTT. It is translated as CASSRPGGPFGELFF.

This chain links TRBV27 with TRBJ2-7; D uncertain. Germline V gene lookup returns CDR1 MNHEY and CDR2 SMNVEV (reference sequence). The CDR3 has 13 amino acids. The V end was cut by 5 bases, the J end by 3 bases, with 11 bases between. DNA of the CDR3: TGTGCCAGCAGTCCCGGCCCGGGCTACGAGCAGTACTTC. It yields the protein CASSPGPGYEQYF.

This chain uses TRBV19 with TRBJ1-2, with 7 bases fitting TRBD1. This CDR3 has 13 amino acids. Germline CDR1 reads LNHDA; CDR2 reads SQIVND (reference sequence). The J segment lost 8 bases and the V segment lost 3 bases, leaving 6 bases of the junction unmatched. In DNA form, the CDR3 reads TGTGCCAGTAGTATGAGAGGCAGGGGGGGCTACACCTTC. Residues: CASSMRGRGGYTF. The whole variable domain, remainder taken from reference TRBV19 and TRBJ1-2, is DGGITQSPKYLFRKEGQNVTLSCEQNLNHDAMYWYRQDPGQGLRLIYYSQIVNDFQKGDIAEGYSVSREKKESFPLTVTSAQKNPTAFYLCASSMRGRGGYTFGSGTRLTVV.